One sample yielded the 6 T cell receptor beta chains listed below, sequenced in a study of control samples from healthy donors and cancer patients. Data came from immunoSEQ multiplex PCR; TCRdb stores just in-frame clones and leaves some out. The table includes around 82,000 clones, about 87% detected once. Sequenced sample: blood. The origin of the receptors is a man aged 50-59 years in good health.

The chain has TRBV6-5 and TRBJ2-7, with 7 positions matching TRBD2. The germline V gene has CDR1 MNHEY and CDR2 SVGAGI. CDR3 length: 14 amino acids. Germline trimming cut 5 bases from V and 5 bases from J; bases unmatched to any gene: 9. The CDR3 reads CASSLTSLVNEQYV. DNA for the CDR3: TGTGCCAGCAGTCTGACTAGCTTGGTAAACGAGCAGTACGTC.

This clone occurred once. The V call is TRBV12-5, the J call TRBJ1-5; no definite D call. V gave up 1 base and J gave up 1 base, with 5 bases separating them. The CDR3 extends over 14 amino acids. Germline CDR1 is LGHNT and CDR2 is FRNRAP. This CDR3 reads CASGLGGSNQPQHF. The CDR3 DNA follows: TGTGCTAGTGGTTTGGGGGGAAGCAATCAGCCCCAGCATTTT.

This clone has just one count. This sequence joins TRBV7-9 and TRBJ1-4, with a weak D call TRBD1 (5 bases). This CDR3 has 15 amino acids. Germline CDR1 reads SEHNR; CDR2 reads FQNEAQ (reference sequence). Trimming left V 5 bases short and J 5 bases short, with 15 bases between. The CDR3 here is CASSDQGLLNEKLFF. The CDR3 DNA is TGTGCCAGCAGCGACCAGGGACTGTTAAATGAAAAACTGTTTTTT.

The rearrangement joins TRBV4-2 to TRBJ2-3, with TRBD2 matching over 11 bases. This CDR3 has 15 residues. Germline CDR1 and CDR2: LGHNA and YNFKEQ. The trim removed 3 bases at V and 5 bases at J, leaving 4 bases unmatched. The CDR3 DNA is TGTGCCAGCAGCCAGGATAGCGGGGGGGGAGATACGCAGTATTTT. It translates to CASSQDSGGGDTQYF.

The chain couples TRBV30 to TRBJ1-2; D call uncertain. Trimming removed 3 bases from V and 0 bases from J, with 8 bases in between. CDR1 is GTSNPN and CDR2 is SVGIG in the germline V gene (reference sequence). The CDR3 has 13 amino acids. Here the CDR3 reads CAWRPGTNYGYTF. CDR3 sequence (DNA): TGTGCCTGGAGGCCAGGCACTAACTATGGCTACACCTTC.

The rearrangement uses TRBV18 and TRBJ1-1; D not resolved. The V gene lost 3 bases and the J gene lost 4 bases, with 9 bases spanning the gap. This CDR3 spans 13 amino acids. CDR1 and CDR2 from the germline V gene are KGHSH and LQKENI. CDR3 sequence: CASSPSTVTEAFF. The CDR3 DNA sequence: TGTGCCAGCTCACCTAGCACGGTCACTGAAGCTTTCTTT.